This T cell receptor beta chain was identified during a study of identical twins. J gave up 0 bases and V 5 bases, and 4 bases lay outside the gene matches. The germline V gene encodes CDR1 DFQATT and CDR2 SNEGSKA (reference sequence). The CDR3 totals 14 residues. At least ten counts were recorded for this clonotype. The antigen is unknown. Each CDR3 protein is one row after TCRdb ran MiXCR on the 5' RACE reads. This sample has about 700,000 distinct CDR3 sequences, with approximately 6.1% found just once. General study results and limits: Compared with models, monozygotic twins showed more out-of-frame TCR alpha sharing. Researchers caution that invariant MAIT and iNKT cells could partly confound zero-insertion analyses. Cord blood beta clonotypes that were abundant carried fewer insertions, and memory repertoires showed no such trend.

The chain uses TRBV20-1 and TRBJ2-1; TRBD2 aligns across 7 bases. The receptor's source is a young man in good health. The specimen sequenced was naive T cells sorted from blood. CDR3 in DNA: TGCAGTGCTCCTCGCGGGAGCTCCTACAATGAGCAGTTCTTC. Translating gives CSAPRGSSYNEQFF.